A selection of T cell receptor beta chains follows, all from one sample in a study of T-cell reconstitution after alpha-beta-depleted transplantation in children. A single record per CDR3 protein comes from TCRdb applying MiXCR to the PCR reads. Among under 750,000 distinct CDR3 sequences listed, 20% to 25% were seen once. The specimen was PBMCs, mostly from graft donor cells, collected 360 days after TCRalphabeta/CD19-depleted stem cell transplant. The source of these receptors is a boy less than two years old who had a stem cell transplant for acute myeloid leukemia, so the T cells may come from the graft donor. CDR3s leave out the opening cysteine and the closing phenylalanine or tryptophan. The order of the fields is clone size, D gene, V gene, CDR3 protein. D genes are given only for firm matches. Clone size is not always given. Where it is, it says once, few, many or a class for expanded clones.

NA,TRBD2,TRBV20-1,SASVGLAGLPIYNEQF
few,NA,TRBV12-3/TRBV12-4,ASNLGLAAGELF
many,NA,TRBV20-1,SASIPVTGELF
many,TRBD1,TRBV7-2,ASSLDRGQETQY
many,NA,TRBV20-1,SARGGYEQF
many,TRBD2,TRBV29-1,SAALGTTDGTQY
NA,NA,TRBV20-1,SARDRLGFQPQH
NA,TRBD1,TRBV20-1,SANPGTGPPQETQY
few,NA,TRBV6-5,ASSSSGATTGELF
many,NA,TRBV12-3/TRBV12-4,ASSLIKGGTQY
few,NA,TRBV20-1,SARGPLWGRNTEAF
many,TRBD2,TRBV27,ASSTSSGGPYNEQF
few,NA,TRBV12-3/TRBV12-4,ASSPGLSGNTIY
few,TRBD2,TRBV4-2,ASSQGGRGGAGETQY
NA,NA,TRBV15,ATSRAGPETQY
NA,NA,TRBV7-3,ASSPRDGYEQY
many,NA,TRBV5-1,ASSLDRQADYT
many,NA,TRBV28,ASSPQDEQF
few,NA,TRBV6-1,ASSEGKGWYTEAF
few,NA,TRBV12-3/TRBV12-4,ASSSSAAWQPQH
NA,NA,TRBV7-2,ASSSIGGIDTQY
few,NA,TRBV20-1,SAARINYGYT
few,NA,TRBV20-1,SAKPRSHTDTQY
NA,NA,TRBV12-3/TRBV12-4,ASSSWGPRATNEKLF
NA,TRBD1,TRBV20-1,SARAPTGWTEAF
many,NA,TRBV29-1,SVVGQNTEAF
NA,NA,TRBV21-1,PGDPINEQF
NA,TRBD2,TRBV24-1,ATSDVTLAGRNTGELF
many,NA,TRBV3-1,ASSQLGHNYGYT
many,TRBD1,TRBV6-5,ASRSTGGQQF
many,NA,TRBV7-9,ASSLGPTDSGNTIY
NA,TRBD1,TRBV9,ASSPHERGPYNEQF
NA,NA,TRBV3-1,ASNRIDGRGTEAF
few,NA,TRBV7-2,ASSLEAPSTDTQY
NA,TRBD1,TRBV25-1,ASGRGTGLTDTQY
NA,NA,TRBV11-2,ASSLGPPRLLAKNIQY
many,NA,TRBV7-2,ASGRGTNEKLF
few,TRBD2,TRBV28,ASSFAGGYTQY
NA,NA,TRBV14,ASSQSRGGSGYT
NA,NA,TRBV25-1,ASSVLGEAF
NA,NA,TRBV7-9,ASSLVGPDEQF
NA,NA,TRBV7-6,ASSLIGRGASPKETQY
NA,TRBD2,TRBV7-2,ASSLIILASQF
NA,NA,TRBV18,ASSPRSTYYEQY
few,TRBD1,TRBV6-1,ASSEDGQGGRNEQF
many,NA,TRBV28,ASSSRVFGYT
NA,NA,TRBV7-6,ASSSSVGAEQF
NA,NA,TRBV20-1,SAPLTRRTGELF
NA,NA,TRBV12-3/TRBV12-4,ASSFGRITQPQH
many,TRBD1,TRBV20-1,SAINDGTGTTDTQY
few,TRBD1,TRBV12-3/TRBV12-4,ASSQTGTGIRGYT
many,NA,TRBV29-1,SVEDSSGRETQY
NA,NA,TRBV6-5,ASSSLGIQKTQD